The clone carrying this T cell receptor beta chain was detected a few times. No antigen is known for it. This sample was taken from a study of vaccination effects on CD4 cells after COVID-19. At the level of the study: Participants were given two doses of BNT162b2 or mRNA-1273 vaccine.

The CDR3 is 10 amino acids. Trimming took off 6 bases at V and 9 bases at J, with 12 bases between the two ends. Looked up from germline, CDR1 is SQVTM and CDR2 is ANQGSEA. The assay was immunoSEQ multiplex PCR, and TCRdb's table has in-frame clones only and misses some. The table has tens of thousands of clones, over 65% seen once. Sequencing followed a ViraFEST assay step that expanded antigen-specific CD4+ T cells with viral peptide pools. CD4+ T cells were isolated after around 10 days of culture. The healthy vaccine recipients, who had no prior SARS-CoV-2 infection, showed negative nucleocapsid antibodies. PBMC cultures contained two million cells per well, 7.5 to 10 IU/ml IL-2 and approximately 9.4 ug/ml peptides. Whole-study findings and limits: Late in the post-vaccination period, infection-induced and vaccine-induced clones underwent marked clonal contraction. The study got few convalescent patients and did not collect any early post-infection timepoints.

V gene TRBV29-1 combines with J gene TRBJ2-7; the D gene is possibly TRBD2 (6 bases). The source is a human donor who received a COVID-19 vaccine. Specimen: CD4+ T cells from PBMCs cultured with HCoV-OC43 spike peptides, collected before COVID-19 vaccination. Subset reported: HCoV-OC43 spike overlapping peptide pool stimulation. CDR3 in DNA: TGCAGCGTACGAAGGGGAGGGCAGTACGTC. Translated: CSVRRGGQYV.